One and the same sample provided the 31 T cell receptor beta chains below, sequenced in a study of blood T cell repertoires in COVID-19. This table comes from immunoSEQ multiplex PCR, and its TCRdb copy is limited to in-frame clones, with some not included. The table records roughly 50,000 clones, 84% of them present only once. Sequenced: peripheral blood. The receptor source for this set is a man over 45 with acute or convalescent COVID-19.

The J gene is TRBJ2-3, the V gene TRBV12-5; TRBD1 matches at 7 bases. With 6 bases clipped from V and 2 bases from J, the junction kept 8 bases outside the gene matches. Germline V gene lookup returns CDR1 LGHNT and CDR2 FRNRAP. CDR3 size: 15 residues. This CDR3 is CASGSGQAHTDTQYF. CDR3 nucleotides: TGTGCTAGTGGATCAGGACAGGCCCACACAGATACGCAGTATTTT.

The chain uses TRBV28 and TRBJ2-5, with 9 nucleotides matching TRBD1. Germline assignment: CDR1 MDHEN and CDR2 SYDVKM. V lost 1 base to trimming and J lost 1 base; unmatched junction nucleotides: 7. CDR3 length equals 17 residues. CDR3 in amino acids: CASSLSPDRGFQETQYF. Here the CDR3 DNA reads TGTGCCAGCAGTTTATCCCCCGACAGGGGGTTCCAAGAGACCCAGTACTTC.

The table lists this clone with a few counts. The CDR3 region has the DNA TGTGCCAGCAGTGAAGGGGGGACAGTATATGGCTACACCTTC. Amino acid sequence: CASSEGGTVYGYTF. This chain uses TRBV6-1 with TRBJ1-2; 7 nucleotides match TRBD1. V dropped 1 base and J dropped 5; count of bases not matched to a gene: 4. CDR3 length: 14 residues. Germline V CDR1 and CDR2: MNHNS, SASEGT.

The V call is TRBV4-1, the J call TRBJ1-2, with D possibly TRBD1 on 6 matching bases. Germline CDR1 reads MGHRA; CDR2 reads YSYEKL. The V end was cut by 0 bases, the J end by 6 bases, with 8 bases between. The CDR3 loop spans 13 amino acids. In nucleotides, the CDR3 is TGCGCCAGCAGCCAAGATAGGACAGATGGCTACACCTTC. It codes for CASSQDRTDGYTF.

The gene calls are TRBV27 and TRBJ1-3; D might be TRBD1 (6 bases). Germline V gene sequence: CDR1 MNHEY, CDR2 SMNVEV (reference sequence). Trimming took 6 bases from V and 2 from J, leaving 8 bases between them. CDR3 length: 13 residues. This CDR3 reads CASSRTAGNTIYF. DNA for the CDR3: TGTGCCAGCAGCCGGACAGCTGGAAACACCATATATTTT.

The CDR3 sequence is CASSQALAEPYNEQFF. As DNA, the CDR3 is TGTGCCAGCAGCCAGGCACTAGCGGAGCCCTACAATGAGCAGTTCTTC. J is TRBJ2-1 and V is TRBV4-2; TRBD2 matches at 8 bases. After removal of 3 bases from V and 2 bases from J, the junction contained 6 bases not matched to a gene. This CDR3 is built from 16 residues. Germline lookup yields CDR1 LGHNA and CDR2 YNFKEQ.

This chain uses TRBV7-3 with TRBJ2-5; TRBD1 aligns across 11 bases. Germline-derived CDR1 and CDR2 are SGHTA and FQGTGA. The V segment lost 2 bases and the J segment 2 bases; nucleotides outside the gene matches: 1. The CDR3 runs to 15 residues. For the CDR3, the DNA is TGTGCCAGCAGCTTAGGACAGGGGGCTCAAGAGACCCAGTACTTC. Amino acid sequence: CASSLGQGAQETQYF.

The chain combines TRBV27 with TRBJ2-3; TRBD2 aligns across 7 bases. CDR1 MNHEY and CDR2 SMNVEV come from the germline V gene (reference sequence). The J segment lost 2 bases and the V segment lost 3 bases, leaving 5 bases of the junction unmatched. The CDR3 totals 15 residues. CDR3 sequence (DNA): TGTGCCAGCAGTTTCGTGGCGGGAGCCACAGATACGCAGTATTTT. This encodes CASSFVAGATDTQYF.

The chain carries TRBV10-3 and TRBJ1-1, with D hard to call. Trimming pared 5 bases from V and 5 bases from J, leaving 9 bases between. Germline values: CDR1 ENHRY, CDR2 SYGVKD. The CDR3 is made up of 12 amino acids. In DNA form, the CDR3 reads TGTGCCATCAGTTTGGGCGGGACTGAAGCTTTCTTT. Translated: CAISLGGTEAFF.

The chain couples TRBV7-9 to TRBJ2-2; perhaps TRBD1 as D (6 bases). The CDR3 is 15 amino acids. V lost 5 bases to trimming and J lost 6 bases, with 16 bases between them. CDR1 SEHNR and CDR2 FQNEAQ come from the germline V gene (reference sequence). The CDR3 region has the DNA TGTGCCAGCAGCCCCCACAGGGTAGAGGCCGGGGAGCTGTTTTTT. This encodes CASSPHRVEAGELFF. Full variable domain (remainder filled in from reference TRBV7-9 and TRBJ2-2): DTGVSQNPRHKITKRGQNVTFRCDPISEHNRLYWYRQTLGQGPEFLTYFQNEAQLEKSRLLSDRFSAERPKGSFSTLEIQRTEQGDSAMYLCASSPHRVEAGELFFGEGSRLTVL.

The rearrangement joins TRBV15 to TRBJ2-1; the D is unclear. The CDR3 sequence is 14 residues long. Trimming left V 1 base short and J 7 bases short, with 11 bases between. CDR1 and CDR2 from the germline V gene are LNHNV and YYDKDF (reference sequence). The CDR3 DNA reads TGTGCCACCAGCAGAGTTCCTAGTAAGAATGAGCAGTTCTTC. Its protein product is CATSRVPSKNEQFF.

The V call is TRBV24-1, the J call TRBJ2-5, with 10 bases identical to TRBD1. Trimming removed 3 bases from V and 0 bases from J; junction bases left unmatched: 3. The CDR3 consists of 16 residues. CDR1 and CDR2 (germline): KGHDR, SFDVKD. The CDR3 loop is CATSDRGQGYQETQYF. The CDR3 DNA sequence: TGTGCCACCAGTGATAGGGGACAGGGGTACCAAGAGACCCAGTACTTC.

The chain uses TRBV19 and TRBJ2-2; 12 positions agree with TRBD2. Germline V lookup: CDR1 LNHDA, CDR2 SQIVND (reference sequence). The CDR3 is 16 amino acids. V lost 7 bases to trimming and J lost 2 bases; unmatched junction nucleotides: 5. DNA for the CDR3: TGTGCCAGTATCAGGACTAGCGGGGATAACACCGGGGAGCTGTTTTTT. This gives the protein CASIRTSGDNTGELFF.

The V call is TRBV5-1, the J call TRBJ2-3; TRBD1 agrees at 7 bases. With V trimmed by 2 bases and J by 1 base, 7 bases remained unmatched. CDR3 length: 16 amino acids. Germline CDR1 and CDR2: SGHRS and YFSETQ. Written as DNA, the CDR3 is TGCGCCAGCAGCTTTAACAGGGGTGGCGGCACAGATACGCAGTATTTT. It is translated as CASSFNRGGGTDTQYF.

The CDR3 here is CASSPQGATNEKLFF. The CDR3 bases are TGTGCCAGCAGCCCTCAGGGGGCCACTAATGAAAAACTGTTTTTT. The chain is built from TRBV7-9 and TRBJ1-4; TRBD1 matches 8 bases. Germline trimming cut 5 bases from V and 2 bases from J; bases unmatched to any gene: 4. CDR3 length equals 15 residues. In germline, CDR1 is SEHNR, CDR2 FQNEAQ (reference sequence).

The chain joins TRBV9 to TRBJ2-1, with TRBD2 as a possible D gene (5 bases). Trimming took off 0 bases at V and 2 bases at J, with 9 bases between the two ends. This CDR3 comprises 15 residues. The germline V gene has CDR1 SGDLS and CDR2 YYNGEE. The DNA of the CDR3 is TGTGCCAGCAGCGTAGGGGCGGGTACCTACAATGAGCAGTTCTTC. Amino acid sequence: CASSVGAGTYNEQFF.

The gene calls are TRBV10-2 and TRBJ2-5; TRBD2 matches at 12 bases. V shed 5 bases and J 1 base; nucleotides not matched to a gene: 8. CDR3 size: 17 residues. CDR1 and CDR2 (germline): WSHSY, SAAADI. CDR3 loop: CASSRTSGVDGQETQYF. In DNA, the CDR3 is TGCGCCAGCAGTAGGACTAGCGGGGTGGACGGCCAAGAGACCCAGTACTTC.

This clone was seen a few times. The J gene is TRBJ1-6, the V gene TRBV5-4; D is possibly TRBD1 (6 bases). V was shortened by 3 bases and J by 13 bases, with 17 bases between the two germline ends. Germline CDR1 is SGHNT and CDR2 is YYREEE (reference sequence). This CDR3 has 14 residues. The CDR3 region has the DNA TGTGCCAGCAGCTCCGGACAGCTAATTAGGCCCCTCCACTTT. Amino acid sequence: CASSSGQLIRPLHF.

A note on this clone: This CDR3 fails to terminate in the conserved phenylalanine or tryptophan, so it likely reflects a read error. The DNA is left out, because the CDR3 cannot be placed on it with certainty; the CDR3 is given as TCRdb lists it. This chain joins TRBV9 and TRBJ1-1. Germline V gene lookup returns CDR1 SGDLS and CDR2 YYNGEE. The CDR3 is 11 amino acids in total, end residues counted. CDR3 region: CASSERPKEGS.

The rearrangement uses TRBV4-1 and TRBJ1-1, with D tentatively TRBD1 (5 bases). Trimming removed 1 base at V and 2 bases at J, with 11 bases between. The CDR3 runs to 15 residues. Germline values: CDR1 MGHRA, CDR2 YSYEKL. The CDR3 DNA reads TGCGCCAGCAGCCAAGGGGAGGGACGCAACACTGAAGCTTTCTTT. It encodes CASSQGEGRNTEAFF.

This rearrangement joins TRBV5-4 to TRBJ1-4; D uncertain. Germline-derived CDR1 and CDR2 are SGHNT and YYREEE (reference sequence). The CDR3 loop spans 16 amino acids. The V gene lost 0 bases and the J gene lost 5 bases, with 14 bases spanning the gap. The CDR3 here is CASSLVVSRWNEKLFF. The DNA of the CDR3 is TGTGCCAGCAGCTTGGTGGTGAGCAGGTGGAATGAAAAACTGTTTTTT.

The chain uses TRBV6-4 and TRBJ2-1; D is undetermined. V lost 6 bases, J lost 9 bases, and 15 bases lay in between. The CDR3 contains 13 residues. Looked up from germline, CDR1 is MRHNA and CDR2 is SNTAGT. The chain's CDR3 is CASRDVESSEQFF. The CDR3 DNA is TGTGCCAGCAGGGACGTCGAAAGTAGTGAGCAGTTCTTC.

V gene TRBV2 combines with J gene TRBJ1-1, with 9 bases matching TRBD1. Per germline, CDR1 SNHLY and CDR2 FYNNEI. The ends lost 5 bases at V and 4 bases at J; junction bases unmatched: 14. This CDR3 comprises 17 residues. The CDR3: CASSPSYLNRGRTEAFF. The DNA for the CDR3 is TGTGCCAGCAGTCCTTCTTACCTCAACAGGGGGCGCACTGAAGCTTTCTTT.

This sequence joins TRBV7-9 and TRBJ2-5; TRBD1 agrees at 7 bases. Trimming cost V 2 bases and J 2 bases; bases outside gene matches: 2. Germline V gene lookup returns CDR1 SEHNR and CDR2 FQNEAQ (reference sequence). The length of the CDR3 is 14 residues. Written as DNA, the CDR3 is TGTGCCAGCAGCTTACAGACAGGGCAAGAGACCCAGTACTTC. This translates into CASSLQTGQETQYF.

This chain joins TRBV19 and TRBJ2-5; D is possibly TRBD2 (5 bases). Germline CDR1 and CDR2: LNHDA and SQIVND (reference sequence). There are 14 residues in the CDR3. Trimming removed 3 bases from V and 8 bases from J, with 16 bases in between. For the CDR3, the DNA is TGTGCCAGTAGTATCGGGGAGTCGAAGAGAACCCAGTACTTC. As protein: CASSIGESKRTQYF.

V usage is TRBV2 and J usage is TRBJ2-7, with TRBD1 matching over 8 bases. V lost 8 bases and J lost 2; bases outside the gene matches: 8. Germline V gives CDR1 SNHLY, CDR2 FYNNEI. The CDR3 extends over 14 amino acids. The CDR3 spells CASDRGLPPYEQYF. The CDR3 DNA sequence: TGTGCCAGCGACAGGGGCCTTCCTCCCTACGAGCAGTACTTC.

The chain uses TRBV2 and TRBJ2-3; 9 bases line up with TRBD2. J lost 5 bases, V lost 6 bases, and 0 bases had no gene match. The CDR3 is 12 amino acids. Germline CDR1 and CDR2: SNHLY and FYNNEI. The CDR3 nucleotides read TGTGCCAGCAGACTAGCGGGAGATACGCAGTATTTT. Protein sequence: CASRLAGDTQYF.

The V call is TRBV4-1, the J call TRBJ2-5; D unclear. Between the trimmed V and J ends, which lost 1 base and 2 bases, there was a span of 8 bases. There are 14 residues in the CDR3. The germline CDR1 and CDR2 sequences are MGHRA and YSYEKL. Here the CDR3 reads CASSQGPGQETQYF. The CDR3 DNA is TGCGCCAGCAGCCAAGGACCGGGTCAAGAGACCCAGTACTTC.

In its sample, this clone was seen a few times. The chain carries TRBV5-1 and TRBJ2-7, with 9 nucleotides matching TRBD1. Germline-derived CDR1 and CDR2 are SGHRS and YFSETQ. Trimming took 6 bases from V and 1 from J; bases not matched to a gene: 8. The CDR3 spans 15 residues. DNA for the CDR3: TGCGCCAGCAATAGGTGGACAGGGGTATCCTACGAGCAGTACTTC. This translates into CASNRWTGVSYEQYF.

This clone was recorded a few times. The V and J genes are TRBV14 and TRBJ1-2, with a possible D match to TRBD1 (5 bases). V lost 0 bases to trimming and J lost 6 bases, with 20 bases between them. The CDR3 extends over 17 amino acids. Germline V lookup: CDR1 SGHDN, CDR2 FVKESK. The CDR3 loop reads CASSQDIVAREGNGYTF. CDR3 DNA sequence: TGTGCCAGCAGCCAAGATATCGTGGCCAGGGAGGGGAATGGCTACACCTTC.

The chain uses TRBV24-1 and TRBJ1-5, with 9 nucleotides matching TRBD1. The junction had 6 bases not matched to a gene; V was cut back by 10 bases and J by 6 bases. Germline CDR1 KGHDR, CDR2 SFDVKD. The CDR3 runs 13 residues. The DNA for the CDR3 is TGTGCCACGGGACAGGGAGGATTTCAGCCCCAGCATTTT. Its translation is CATGQGGFQPQHF.